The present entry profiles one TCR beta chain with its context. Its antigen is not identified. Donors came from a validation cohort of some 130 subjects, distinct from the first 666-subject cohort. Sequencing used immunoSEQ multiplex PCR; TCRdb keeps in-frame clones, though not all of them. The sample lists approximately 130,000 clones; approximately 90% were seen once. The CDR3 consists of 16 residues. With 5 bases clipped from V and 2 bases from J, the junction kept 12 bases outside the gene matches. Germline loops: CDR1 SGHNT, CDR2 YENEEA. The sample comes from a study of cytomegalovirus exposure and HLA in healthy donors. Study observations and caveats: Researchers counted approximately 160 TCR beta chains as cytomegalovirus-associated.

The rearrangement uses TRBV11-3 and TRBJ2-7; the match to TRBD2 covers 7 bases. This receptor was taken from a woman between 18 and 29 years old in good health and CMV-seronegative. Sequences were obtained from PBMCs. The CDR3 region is CASSQGSSGEAYEQYF. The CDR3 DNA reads TGTGCCAGCAGCCAAGGGTCCAGCGGGGAAGCCTACGAGCAGTACTTC.